The 13 T cell receptor beta chains below all came from one sample that was sequenced in a study of blood T cell repertoires in COVID-19. TCRdb's copy holds only in-frame clones and misses some; the assay was immunoSEQ multiplex PCR. Among fewer than 600,000 clones, approximately 87% were seen once, and the ten largest hold roughly 1.9%. Sequenced input: PBMCs or T cells enriched from blood (not recorded which). The receptor set was obtained from a woman aged 40 to 50 who had recovered from COVID-19.

The chain uses TRBV15 and TRBJ2-1; the match to TRBD2 covers 13 bases. Germline CDR1 reads LNHNV; CDR2 reads YYDKDF (reference sequence). J gave up 4 bases and V 3 bases, and 3 bases lay outside the gene matches. The CDR3 has 16 amino acids. In nucleotides, the CDR3 is TGTGCCACCAGCAGGGGACTAGCGGGGAAATACAATGAGCAGTTCTTC. Its protein is CATSRGLAGKYNEQFF.

The chain employs TRBV10-3 and TRBJ2-3, with 7 bases fitting TRBD1. The CDR3 runs to 13 residues. Trimming at V came to 6 bases and at J to 2 bases, leaving 2 bases not matched to a gene. Germline CDR1 is ENHRY and CDR2 is SYGVKD. The CDR3 DNA follows: TGTGCCATCAGGGGGACAGACACAGATACGCAGTATTTT. This sequence encodes CAIRGTDTDTQYF.

The J gene is TRBJ2-7, the V gene TRBV4-1; D is undetermined. From germline, CDR1 is MGHRA and CDR2 YSYEKL. The CDR3 consists of 14 residues. V was shortened by 0 bases and J by 2 bases, with 8 bases between the two germline ends. CDR3 region: CASSQDARTYEQYF. The CDR3 coding sequence is TGCGCCAGCAGCCAAGATGCCAGGACCTACGAGCAGTACTTC.

In this sample, this clone turned up a few times. This chain links TRBV27 with TRBJ2-3; 10 nucleotides agree with TRBD2. Trimming at V came to 6 bases and at J to 4 bases, leaving 13 bases not matched to a gene. There are 17 residues in the CDR3. The germline gives CDR1 MNHEY, CDR2 SMNVEV (reference sequence). Written as DNA, the CDR3 is TGTGCCAGCAGCCTAGCGGGAGTAAGCTATGTGGCAGATACGCAGTATTTT. Amino acids: CASSLAGVSYVADTQYF.

The V gene is TRBV28, the J gene TRBJ2-1, with 11 bases identical to TRBD2. In germline, CDR1 is MDHEN, CDR2 SYDVKM. V was pared by 5 bases and J by 9 bases, with 12 bases of the junction left unmatched. This CDR3 comprises 16 residues. Here the CDR3 reads CASSTPTSGRTGEQFF. DNA of the CDR3: TGTGCCAGCAGTACCCCCACTAGCGGGAGAACGGGTGAGCAGTTCTTC. Full variable domain (rest looked up from reference TRBV28 and TRBJ2-1): DVKVTQSSRYLVKRTGEKVFLECVQDMDHENMFWYRQDPGLGLRLIYFSYDVKMKEKGDIPEGYSVSREKKERFSLILESASTNQTSMYLCASSTPTSGRTGEQFFGPGTRLTVL.

The rearrangement joins TRBV15 to TRBJ2-5; the match to TRBD2 covers 10 bases. The CDR3 runs to 18 residues. CDR1 is LNHNV, CDR2 YYDKDF, per germline (reference sequence). J gave up 4 bases and V 6 bases, and 17 bases lay outside the gene matches. The CDR3 loop is CATSLDPRQREGGETQYF. CDR3 DNA sequence: TGTGCCACCAGTTTGGATCCCCGGCAGCGGGAGGGCGGAGAGACCCAGTACTTC.

This chain uses TRBV6-5 with TRBJ2-7; D remains ambiguous. This CDR3 is built from 13 residues. The germline gives CDR1 MNHEY, CDR2 SVGAGI. Trimming cost V 2 bases and J 3 bases, with 8 bases left between them. DNA of the CDR3: TGTGCCAGCAGTTACCTGGTGAGCTACGAGCAGTACTTC. It specifies CASSYLVSYEQYF.

This clone was seen just once. This chain connects TRBV7-2 to TRBJ2-7; perhaps TRBD2 as D (5 bases). The germline V and J ends were trimmed by 0 bases and 2 bases, with 17 bases remaining between them. Per germline, CDR1 SGHTA and CDR2 FQGNSA. The CDR3 length is 17 residues. The CDR3 DNA follows: TGTGCCAGCAGCTTAGCGTTGGCGGGTGGGTCCCCCTACGAGCAGTACTTC. It encodes CASSLALAGGSPYEQYF.

Details on this clone: The same CDR3 is also encoded by other DNA sequences in this sample. The rearrangement joins TRBV3-1 (or the pseudogene TRBV3-2) to TRBJ1-1; 7 bases map to TRBD1. CDR1 and CDR2 (germline): LGHDT, YNNKEL (reference sequence). V lost 4 bases, J lost 3 bases, and 5 bases stayed unmatched. This CDR3 is 14 amino acids long. The CDR3 region is CASSRGQADTEAFF. The CDR3 bases are TGTGCCAGCAGCCGCGGACAGGCGGACACTGAAGCTTTCTTT.

The rearrangement joins TRBV6-5 to TRBJ1-1; D unclear. Trimming pared 6 bases from V and 2 bases from J, leaving 13 bases between. The CDR3 contains 14 residues. Germline V lookup: CDR1 MNHEY, CDR2 SVGAGI. In nucleotides, the CDR3 is TGTGCCAGCAGAGATATGGGCCTTAACACTGAAGCTTTCTTT. It is translated as CASRDMGLNTEAFF.

The CDR3 sequence: CSVAAGSSYNEQFF. DNA for the CDR3: TGCAGCGTTGCGGCGGGGAGCTCCTACAATGAGCAGTTCTTC. The chain is built from TRBV29-1 and TRBJ2-1; possible D gene TRBD2, 6 bases. Trimming pared 4 bases from V and 0 bases from J, leaving 10 bases between. Germline V gene data show CDR1 as SQVTM and CDR2 as ANQGSEA. There are 14 residues in the CDR3.

The chain couples TRBV9 to TRBJ1-2, with TRBD1 as a possible D gene (5 bases). Germline CDR1 and CDR2: SGDLS and YYNGEE. The CDR3 sequence is 14 residues long. V was cut by 0 bases and J by 7 bases, with 13 bases left in between. In nucleotides, the CDR3 is TGTGCCAGCAGCGTAGGGAAGGGGTCGGGTGGCTACACCTTC. Amino acid sequence: CASSVGKGSGGYTF. Drawing the rest from reference TRBV9 and TRBJ1-2, the complete variable domain is DSGVTQTPKHLITATGQRVTLRCSPRSGDLSVYWYQQSLDQGLQFLIQYYNGEERAKGNILERFSAQQFPDLHSELNLSSLELGDSALYFCASSVGKGSGGYTFGSGTRLTVV.

This chain uses TRBV10-2 with TRBJ1-1; tentatively, D is TRBD1 (6 bases). The length of the CDR3 is 12 residues. Per the germline V gene, CDR1 is WSHSY and CDR2 is SAAADI. The germline V and J ends were trimmed by 7 bases and 8 bases, with 14 bases remaining between them. The chain's CDR3 is CASTGQFSEAFF. CDR3 coding DNA: TGCGCCAGCACTGGACAGTTCTCAGAAGCTTTCTTT.